The entry that follows covers one T cell receptor beta chain sequence. TCRdb reprocessed the RT-PCR reads with MiXCR, giving one entry per CDR3 protein. There are about 100,000 distinct CDR3 sequences in the sample; roughly 35% occur only once, and around 25% lies in the top ten. Trimming cost V 2 bases and J 4 bases; bases outside gene matches: 13. The CDR3 contains 17 residues. The germline CDR1 and CDR2 sequences are MNHEY and SVGAGI. The sample belongs to a study of patients and donors after allogeneic stem cell transplantation. The chain has TRBV6-5 and TRBJ2-7; 8 bases align to TRBD2. This sequence originates from a human donor who was either an allogeneic HSCT recipient or a stem cell or donor lymphocyte infusion donor (not recorded which). It is not recorded whose cells these are; they may come from a transplant donor. What was sequenced was blood, either unsorted or a sorted T cell fraction (not recorded which). The CDR3: CASSYDRGGGHTYEQYF. The CDR3 nucleotides are TGTGCCAGCAGTTACGATCGGGGGGGAGGGCACACATACGAGCAGTACTTC.